Following are 15 T cell receptor beta chains from one sample sequenced in a study of liver allograft versus peripheral blood T cells. The overall study: Recipients' peripheral blood supplied the T cell receptor repertoires against which those in transplanted livers were compared.

A single record per CDR3 protein comes from TCRdb applying MiXCR to the reads. The table has 6,600 or so distinct CDR3 sequences, around 15% seen once. The receptors stem from a human patient who had a liver transplant. Some T cells may be transferred from the graft donor.

This clonotype is labeled as medium-sized (0.01 to 0.1%). V and J are TRBV13 and TRBJ2-7; unclear D gene. Trimming took off 2 bases at V and 3 bases at J, with 5 bases between the two ends. The CDR3 loop spans 12 amino acids. The V gene's germline CDR1 is PRHDT and CDR2 FYEKMQ (reference sequence). The CDR3 bases are TGTGCCAGCAGCTTAACGGGCTACGAGCAGTACTTC. Its protein is CASSLTGYEQYF.

By sample share, this clonotype is medium-sized. CDR3: CASSSRTGGGTEAFF. As DNA, the CDR3 is TGTGCCAGCAGCTCAAGGACAGGCGGCGGCACTGAAGCTTTCTTT. The chain joins TRBV9 to TRBJ1-1; 7 bases fit TRBD1. The J segment lost 4 bases and the V segment lost 4 bases, leaving 10 bases of the junction unmatched. The CDR3 runs to 15 residues. The germline gives CDR1 SGDLS, CDR2 YYNGEE.

The rearrangement joins TRBV20-1 to TRBJ2-7; D is uncertain. CDR3 size: 10 residues. CDR1 DFQATT and CDR2 SNEGSKA come from the germline V gene (reference sequence). V lost 6 bases, J lost 9 bases, and 12 bases lay in between. Written as DNA, the CDR3 is TGCAGTGCGGCCGGGTCGGGGCAGTACTTC. It yields the protein CSAAGSGQYF.

V gene TRBV30 combines with J gene TRBJ1-1; tentatively, D is TRBD1 (6 bases). This CDR3 has 12 residues. Trimming left V 2 bases short and J 6 bases short, with 10 bases between. The germline CDR1 and CDR2 sequences are GTSNPN and SVGIG (reference sequence). CDR3 nucleotide sequence: TGTGCCTGGAGTAGGGGGAGCGCTGAAGCTTTCTTT. This sequence encodes CAWSRGSAEAFF.

By frequency in the sample, this clonotype is medium-sized. This chain links TRBV30 with TRBJ1-5; D is unclear. Germline CDR1 is GTSNPN and CDR2 is SVGIG (reference sequence). V lost 1 base to trimming and J lost 11 bases, with 12 bases between them. The CDR3 loop spans 12 amino acids. The CDR3 here is CAWSESSPTQHF. Here the CDR3 DNA reads TGTGCCTGGAGTGAGTCTTCCCCTACCCAGCATTTT.

The rearrangement links TRBV19 to TRBJ2-7, with D perhaps matching TRBD1 or TRBD2 (5 bases each). Trimming took 4 bases from V and 3 from J, leaving 16 bases between them. The CDR3 is made up of 15 amino acids. Germline CDR1 reads LNHDA; CDR2 reads SQIVND (reference sequence). CDR3 sequence reads: CASSTGTGADYEQYF. CDR3 bases: TGTGCCAGTAGTACAGGCACCGGGGCGGACTACGAGCAGTACTTC.

V usage is TRBV18 and J usage is TRBJ1-4; 8 nucleotides line up with TRBD1. V trimming: 5 bases; J trimming: 6 bases; junction bases outside the gene matches: 2. Germline loops: CDR1 KGHSH, CDR2 LQKENI. The CDR3 totals 13 residues. The CDR3 protein is CASSEQGDEKLFF. The CDR3 DNA reads TGTGCCAGCTCAGAACAGGGGGATGAAAAACTGTTTTTT.

CDR3 nucleotides: TGTGCCAGTAGAGGGCCCCTTTACAATGAGCAGTTCTTC. Translation: CASRGPLYNEQFF. This chain connects TRBV19 to TRBJ2-1; no reliable D call. CDR1 is LNHDA and CDR2 is SQIVND in the germline V gene (reference sequence). V lost 6 bases and J lost 4, with 10 bases in between. CDR3 length: 13 amino acids.

This clonotype is classed as large. The chain joins TRBV28 to TRBJ1-2; D is unclear. The CDR3 sequence is 10 residues long. V dropped 6 bases and J dropped 3 bases, with 2 bases sitting between them. CDR1 and CDR2 from the germline V gene are MDHEN and SYDVKM. The DNA of the CDR3 is TGTGCCAGCAGCGACTATGGCTACACCTTC. Translation: CASSDYGYTF.

In regard to this clonotype: This may stem from a read error, because a much larger clone lies one nucleotide away. The V gene is TRBV10-3, the J gene TRBJ2-7; TRBD1 aligns across 7 bases. CDR1 ENHRY and CDR2 SYGVKD come from the germline V gene. V was pared by 0 bases and J by 6 bases, with 5 bases of the junction left unmatched. The CDR3 is made up of 14 amino acids. The CDR3: CAISESTGLSEQYF. CDR3 in DNA: TGTGCCATCAGTGAGTCGACAGGGCTTAGCGAGCAGTACTTC.

Judged by abundance, this clonotype is medium-sized. V gene TRBV6-1 combines with J gene TRBJ2-5, with D unclear. The CDR3 length is 12 residues. Trimming took 7 bases from V and 5 from J, leaving 11 bases between them. Germline V gene sequence: CDR1 MNHNS, CDR2 SASEGT. The CDR3 DNA reads as TGTGCCAGCACCACGGTAGCCGAGACCCAGTACTTC. Protein product: CASTTVAETQYF.

By share, this clonotype ranks as medium-sized. The chain joins TRBV6-6 to TRBJ1-1; 10 bases are a match to TRBD1. With V trimmed by 4 bases and J by 2 bases, 4 bases remained unmatched. The CDR3 has 15 amino acids. Germline loops: CDR1 MNHNY, CDR2 SVGAGI (reference sequence). The CDR3 nucleotides are TGTGCCAGCAGTTCTCAGACAGGGGGCAACACTGAAGCTTTCTTT. Encoded protein: CASSSQTGGNTEAFF.

This clonotype turned up a few times. The rearrangement joins TRBV7-9 to TRBJ2-1, with D unresolved. Trimming took off 3 bases at V and 5 bases at J, with 17 bases between the two ends. Germline CDR1 is SEHNR and CDR2 is FQNEAQ (reference sequence). The CDR3 contains 16 residues. In DNA, the CDR3 is TGTGCCAGCAGCTTCTCTATGGGCCCCTCGAACAATGAGCAGTTCTTC. Residues: CASSFSMGPSNNEQFF.

This clonotype was seen repeatedly, ten times or more. The chain carries TRBV12-3 or TRBV12-4 and TRBJ1-6; 9 bases fit TRBD1. Trimming took 0 bases from V and 7 from J; bases not matched to a gene: 7. This CDR3 contains 17 residues. CDR3 DNA sequence: TGTGCCAGCAGTTTAGCGCTCGCCGGGACAGGGAATTCACCCCTCCACTTT. Protein product: CASSLALAGTGNSPLHF.

This clonotype was seen only a few times. The chain couples TRBV7-9 to TRBJ2-1; weak D call: TRBD1 (5 bases). This CDR3 spans 14 amino acids. The V and J ends lost 1 base and 10 bases respectively, with 14 bases between them. Per the germline V gene, CDR1 is SEHNR and CDR2 is FQNEAQ (reference sequence). CDR3 residues: CASSLGPRQSEQFF. CDR3 in DNA: TGTGCCAGCAGCTTAGGCCCCCGACAGTCGGAGCAGTTCTTC.